Below are 3 T cell receptor beta chains sequenced from a single sample in a study of vaccination effects on CD4 cells after COVID-19. Their cognate antigens are unknown. ViraFEST expansion of antigen-specific CD4+ T cells with viral peptide pools preceded sequencing. At the end of around eleven days of culture, CD4+ T cells were isolated. People in the vaccine group had not been infected with SARS-CoV-2 before, and their nucleocapsid antibodies were negative. Produced via immunoSEQ multiplex PCR; TCRdb's table is partial and in-frame only. The repertoire consists of roughly 75,000 clones, with around 72% occurring once and the leading ten covering about 4.1%. The material was CD4+ T cells from PBMCs cultured with HCoV-OC43 spike peptides, obtained before COVID-19 vaccination. Stated subset: HCoV-OC43 spike overlapping peptide pool stimulation. The receptor set was obtained from a human donor who received a COVID-19 vaccine.

The chain combines TRBV19 with TRBJ1-4; unclear D gene. There are 15 residues in the CDR3. Looked up from germline, CDR1 is LNHDA and CDR2 is SQIVND (reference sequence). The germline V and J ends were trimmed by 7 bases and 4 bases, with 16 bases remaining between them. As DNA, the CDR3 is TGTGCCAGTATTGATTCGGGAAAAGGTAATGAAAAACTGTTTTTT. Protein product: CASIDSGKGNEKLFF.

This clone was observed a handful of times. The chain joins TRBV2 to TRBJ1-2; TRBD1 matches 7 bases. The CDR3 sequence is 12 residues long. Trimming cost V 5 bases and J 3 bases; bases outside gene matches: 0. CDR1 is SNHLY, CDR2 FYNNEI, per germline. The CDR3 is CASSTGDYGYTF. The CDR3 coding sequence is TGTGCCAGCAGTACAGGGGACTATGGCTACACCTTC. The whole variable domain, remainder taken from reference TRBV2 and TRBJ1-2, is EPEVTQTPSHQVTQMGQEVILRCVPISNHLYFYWYRQILGQKVEFLVSFYNNEISEKSEIFDDQFSVERPDGSNFTLKIRSTKLEDSAMYFCASSTGDYGYTFGSGTRLTVV.

For the CDR3, the DNA is TGCGCCAGCAGTGGGACTTCTGGGGCCAACGTCCTGACTTTC. Residues: CASSGTSGANVLTF. The chain recombines TRBV10-2 with TRBJ2-6; tentatively, D is TRBD2 (5 bases). The germline gives CDR1 WSHSY, CDR2 SAAADI. This CDR3 region has 14 residues. Deletions cut 4 bases from V and 1 base from J, with 5 bases between.